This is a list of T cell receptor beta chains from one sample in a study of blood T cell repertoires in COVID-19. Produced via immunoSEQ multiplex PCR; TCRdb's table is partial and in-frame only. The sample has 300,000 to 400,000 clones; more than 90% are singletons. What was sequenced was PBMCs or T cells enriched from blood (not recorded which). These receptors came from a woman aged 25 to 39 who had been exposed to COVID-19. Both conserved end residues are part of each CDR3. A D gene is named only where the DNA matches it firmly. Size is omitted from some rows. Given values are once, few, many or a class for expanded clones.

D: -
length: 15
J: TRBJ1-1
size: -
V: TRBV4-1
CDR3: CASSQRTDMNTEAFF
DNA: TGCGCCAGCAGCCAAAGGACAGATATGAACACTGAAGCTTTCTTT

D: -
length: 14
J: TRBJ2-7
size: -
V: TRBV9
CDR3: CASSPSLGGYEQYF
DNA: TGTGCCAGCAGCCCCTCCCTAGGGGGCTACGAGCAGTACTTC

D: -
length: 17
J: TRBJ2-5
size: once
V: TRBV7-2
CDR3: CASSTHLEGGATETQYF
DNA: TGTGCCAGCAGCACTCACCTCGAGGGGGGGGCGACAGAGACCCAGTACTTC

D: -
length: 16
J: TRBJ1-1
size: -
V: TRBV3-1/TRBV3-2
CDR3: CASSLGAGQLGTEAFF
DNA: TGTGCCAGCAGCCTAGGGGCGGGGCAGCTAGGGACTGAAGCTTTCTTT

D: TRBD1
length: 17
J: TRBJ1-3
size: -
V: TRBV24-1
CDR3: CATSDLGTVSSGNTIYF
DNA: TGTGCCACCAGTGACCTGGGGACAGTGAGCTCTGGAAACACCATATATTTT

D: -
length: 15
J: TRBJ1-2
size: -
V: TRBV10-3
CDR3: CAISLTGKQIYGYTF
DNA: TGTGCCATCAGTTTAACAGGGAAGCAAATCTATGGCTACACCTTC

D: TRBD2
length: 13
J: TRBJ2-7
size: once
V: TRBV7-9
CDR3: CASSLRGVHEQYF
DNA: TGTGCCAGCAGCTTACGGGGGGTTCACGAGCAGTACTTC

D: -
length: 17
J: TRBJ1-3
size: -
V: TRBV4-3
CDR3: CASSVQSGGVSGNTIYF
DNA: TGCGCCAGCAGTGTGCAATCCGGGGGGGTTTCAGGAAACACCATATATTTT

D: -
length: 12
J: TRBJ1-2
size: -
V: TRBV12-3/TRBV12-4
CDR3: CASSRRDTEYTF
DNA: TGTGCCAGCAGCCGCCGGGACACGGAATACACCTTC

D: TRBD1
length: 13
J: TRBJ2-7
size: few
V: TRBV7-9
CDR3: CASKPRDSYEQYF
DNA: TGTGCCAGCAAGCCGAGGGACAGCTACGAGCAGTACTTC

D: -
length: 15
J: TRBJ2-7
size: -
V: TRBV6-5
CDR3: CASSYQGRAEYEQYF
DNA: TGTGCCAGCAGTTACCAGGGCAGGGCCGAGTACGAGCAGTACTTC

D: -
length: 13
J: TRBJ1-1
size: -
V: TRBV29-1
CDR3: CSVAGGWWTEAFF
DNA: TGCAGCGTGGCCGGGGGATGGTGGACTGAAGCTTTCTTT

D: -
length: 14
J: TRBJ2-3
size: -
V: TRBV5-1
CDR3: CASSLETSTDTQYF
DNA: TGCGCCAGCAGCTTGGAGACTAGCACAGATACGCAGTATTTT